Sequencing of this T cell receptor beta chain was carried out in a study of cytomegalovirus exposure and HLA in healthy donors. This clone was counted only a few times. PCR employed 60 Vbeta and 13 Jbeta primers. The data were produced by immunoSEQ multiplex PCR, yet TCRdb's version contains in-frame clones alone and is incomplete. This table has roughly 130,000 clones, more than 60% appearing once. Germline V gives CDR1 SGHNT, CDR2 YYREEE (reference sequence). Trimming cost V 0 bases and J 6 bases; bases outside gene matches: 18. This CDR3 contains 19 residues. This receptor was obtained from a man younger than 30 in good health and CMV-seronegative. J is TRBJ1-1 and V is TRBV5-4, with 9 bases aligning to TRBD1. Specimen: PBMCs. The CDR3 region is CASSLGLGRRGQGRAEAFF. The CDR3 DNA reads TGTGCCAGCAGCTTGGGTCTGGGGAGACGAGGACAGGGGAGGGCTGAAGCTTTCTTT. Full variable domain (missing parts from reference TRBV5-4 and TRBJ1-1): ETGVTQSPTHLIKTRGQQVTLRCSSQSGHNTVSWYQQALGQGPQFIFQYYREEENGRGNFPPRFSGLQFPNYSSELNVNALELDDSALYLCASSLGLGRRGQGRAEAFFGQGTRLTVV.